These T cell receptor beta chains were read from a single sample in a study of early stage breast cancer tumors. The table came from immunoSEQ multiplex PCR; TCRdb's copy has only in-frame clones and leaves some out. The repertoire holds 69,000 or so clones, with more than 70% as singletons. Input material: blood. The origin of the receptors is a person aged 40 to 49 with breast cancer. The CDR3 runs from the conserved cysteine through the conserved F or W. D genes are given only for firm matches. Not every row has a clone size; where given, it reads once, few, many or a size class.

D gene: .; V gene: TRBV6-1; J gene: TRBJ2-7; clone size: .; CDR3 DNA: TGTGCCAGCAGTATCCGGGACGGAAGACCCTACGAGCAGTACTTC; CDR3 protein: CASSIRDGRPYEQYF
D gene: .; V gene: TRBV19; J gene: TRBJ1-1; clone size: .; CDR3 DNA: TGTGCCAGTAGTTCGGCCCAATCGGGTACCACTGAAGCTTTCTTT; CDR3 protein: CASSSAQSGTTEAFF
D gene: TRBD1; V gene: TRBV27; J gene: TRBJ2-7; clone size: .; CDR3 DNA: TGTGCCAGCCTGGAGACAGGGGCTCGATTAGGCTACGAGCAGTACTTC; CDR3 protein: CASLETGARLGYEQYF
D gene: TRBD2; V gene: TRBV19; J gene: TRBJ2-1; clone size: .; CDR3 DNA: TGTGCCAGTAGTGTCCTTAGCGGGAGCTCCTACAATGAGCAGTTCTTC; CDR3 protein: CASSVLSGSSYNEQFF
D gene: .; V gene: TRBV30; J gene: TRBJ1-1; clone size: few; CDR3 DNA: TGTGCCTGGAGTAACAGGGCTTTGACTGAAGCTTTCTTT; CDR3 protein: CAWSNRALTEAFF
D gene: TRBD2; V gene: TRBV5-5; J gene: TRBJ2-1; clone size: .; CDR3 DNA: TGTGCCAGCAGCTTCCCCGGGACTAGCGGTTACAATGAGCAGTTCTTC; CDR3 protein: CASSFPGTSGYNEQFF
D gene: .; V gene: TRBV27; J gene: TRBJ2-7; clone size: .; CDR3 DNA: TGTGCCAGCGCGGACGTCGGGCTCTACGAGCAGTACTTC; CDR3 protein: CASADVGLYEQYF
D gene: TRBD1; V gene: TRBV6-6; J gene: TRBJ2-7; clone size: .; CDR3 DNA: TGTGCCAGCAGTTACTCCCGACAGGGGGCCTACGAGCAGTACTTC; CDR3 protein: CASSYSRQGAYEQYF
D gene: .; V gene: TRBV2; J gene: TRBJ2-7; clone size: .; CDR3 DNA: TGTGCCAGCAGTGCTTGGGACGGGAGCTACGAGCAGTACTTC; CDR3 protein: CASSAWDGSYEQYF
D gene: .; V gene: TRBV4-1; J gene: TRBJ2-7; clone size: .; CDR3 DNA: TGCGCCAGCAGCCTGACAGGCTCCTACGAGCAGTACTTC; CDR3 protein: CASSLTGSYEQYF
D gene: TRBD1; V gene: TRBV30; J gene: TRBJ1-2; clone size: .; CDR3 DNA: TGTGCCTGGAAAACAGGGGGCGGATCGAGCGGCTACACCTTC; CDR3 protein: CAWKTGGGSSGYTF
D gene: TRBD2; V gene: TRBV6-4; J gene: TRBJ2-2; clone size: .; CDR3 DNA: TGTGCCAGCAGTGAAAGTAGCGGGCCCACCGGGGAGCTGTTTTTT; CDR3 protein: CASSESSGPTGELFF
D gene: .; V gene: TRBV19; J gene: TRBJ2-4; clone size: .; CDR3 DNA: TGTGCCAGTAGTATAGAGGTTCTAGCCAAAAACATTCAGTACTTC; CDR3 protein: CASSIEVLAKNIQYF
D gene: .; V gene: TRBV27; J gene: TRBJ2-7; clone size: few; CDR3 DNA: TGTGCCAGCAATCCGGGGCCCGCAGCGGGTAACGAGCAGTACTTC; CDR3 protein: CASNPGPAAGNEQYF
D gene: TRBD1; V gene: TRBV19; J gene: TRBJ1-5; clone size: .; CDR3 DNA: TGTGCCAGTAGACGCGACAGGGTTGGCAATCAGCCCCAGCATTTT; CDR3 protein: CASRRDRVGNQPQHF
D gene: TRBD1; V gene: TRBV6-6; J gene: TRBJ1-1; clone size: once; CDR3 DNA: TGTGCCAGCAGGCCGGGACAGGGGGTCGCTGAAGCTTTCTTT; CDR3 protein: CASRPGQGVAEAFF
D gene: .; V gene: TRBV4-1; J gene: TRBJ1-3; clone size: once; CDR3 DNA: TGCGCCAGCAGCCAAGGACGGGTCGGAAACACCATATATTTT; CDR3 protein: CASSQGRVGNTIYF
D gene: .; V gene: TRBV6-5; J gene: TRBJ1-2; clone size: .; CDR3 DNA: TGTGCCAGCAGTTACCGACAGAACTATGGCTACACCTTC; CDR3 protein: CASSYRQNYGYTF
D gene: TRBD1; V gene: TRBV27; J gene: TRBJ2-7; clone size: .; CDR3 DNA: TGTGCCAGCAGTTTCCTTCCCAAACTAGCAGGGGGCCCCTACGAGCAGTACTTC; CDR3 protein: CASSFLPKLAGGPYEQYF
D gene: .; V gene: TRBV28; J gene: TRBJ1-3; clone size: .; CDR3 DNA: TGTGCCAGCAGTTCAGTTGGAAACACCATATATTTT; CDR3 protein: CASSSVGNTIYF
D gene: TRBD1; V gene: TRBV5-6; J gene: TRBJ1-1; clone size: .; CDR3 DNA: TGTGCCAGCAGCTTGGTGGCAACTAGGGGGCGGACTGAAGCTTTCTTT; CDR3 protein: CASSLVATRGRTEAFF
D gene: TRBD1; V gene: TRBV6-4; J gene: TRBJ1-2; clone size: .; CDR3 DNA: TGTGCCAGCAGTGATGAGCAGGGGGTCTCCTATGGCTACACCTTC; CDR3 protein: CASSDEQGVSYGYTF
D gene: .; V gene: TRBV11-1; J gene: TRBJ2-1; clone size: .; CDR3 DNA: TGTGCCAGCAGCTTCGCCCCAGACAATGAGCAGTTCTTC; CDR3 protein: CASSFAPDNEQFF